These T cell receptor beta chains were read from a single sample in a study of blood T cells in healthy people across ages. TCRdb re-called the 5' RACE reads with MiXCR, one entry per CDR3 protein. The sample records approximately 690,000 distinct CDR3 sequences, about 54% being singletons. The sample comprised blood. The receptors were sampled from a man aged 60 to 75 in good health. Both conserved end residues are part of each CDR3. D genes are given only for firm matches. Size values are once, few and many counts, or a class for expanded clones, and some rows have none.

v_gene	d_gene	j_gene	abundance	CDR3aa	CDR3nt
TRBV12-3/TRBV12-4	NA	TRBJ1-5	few	CASSFQDGVSFGNQPQHF	TGTGCCAGCAGTTTTCAGGACGGGGTTTCTTTTGGCAATCAGCCCCAGCATTTT
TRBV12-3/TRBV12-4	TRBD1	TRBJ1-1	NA	CASSYYRGPDTEAFF	TGTGCCAGCAGTTATTACAGGGGGCCGGACACTGAAGCTTTCTTT
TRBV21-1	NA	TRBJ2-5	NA	CARRDLGRAGETQYF	TGTGCCAGGCGTGACCTGGGACGGGCCGGGGAGACCCAGTACTTC
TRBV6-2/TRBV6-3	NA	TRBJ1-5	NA	CASSGFPRAGNQPQHF	TGTGCCAGCAGTGGATTTCCCAGGGCAGGTAATCAGCCCCAGCATTTT
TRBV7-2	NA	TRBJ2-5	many	CASSPGSRWGYQETQYF	TGTGCCAGCAGCCCGGGTAGTAGGTGGGGCTACCAAGAGACCCAGTACTTC
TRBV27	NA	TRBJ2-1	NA	CASSPPDSPTNEQFF	TGTGCCAGCAGTCCTCCGGACAGCCCAACCAATGAGCAGTTCTTC
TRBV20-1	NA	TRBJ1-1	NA	CSARVGRGGQAFF	TGCAGTGCTAGAGTGGGGCGGGGGGGGCAAGCTTTCTTT
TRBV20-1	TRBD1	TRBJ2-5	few	CSANHRGQGETQYF	TGCAGTGCTAACCACAGGGGGCAGGGAGAGACCCAGTACTTC
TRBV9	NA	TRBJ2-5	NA	CASSLLEDPETQYF	TGTGCCAGCAGCCTGCTAGAGGACCCAGAGACCCAGTACTTC
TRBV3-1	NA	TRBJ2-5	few	CASSHPGTQETQYF	TGTGCCAGCAGCCACCCCGGGACCCAAGAGACCCAGTACTTC
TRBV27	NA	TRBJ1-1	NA	CASMSVTEAFF	TGTGCCAGCATGTCCGTCACTGAAGCTTTCTTT
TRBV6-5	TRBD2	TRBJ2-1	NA	CASSLRRGVRYEQFF	TGTGCCAGCAGTCTCCGTCGGGGGGTGCGGTATGAGCAGTTCTTC
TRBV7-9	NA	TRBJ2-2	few	CASRNRAGGTGELFF	TGTGCCAGCAGAAACAGGGCCGGGGGCACCGGGGAGCTGTTTTTT
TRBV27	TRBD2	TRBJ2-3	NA	CASSLSTGLAGGEDTQYF	TGTGCCAGCAGTTTATCCACAGGACTAGCGGGGGGTGAAGATACGCAGTATTTT
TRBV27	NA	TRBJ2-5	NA	CASSNRGTQYF	TGTGCCAGCAGCAACCGCGGGACCCAGTACTTC
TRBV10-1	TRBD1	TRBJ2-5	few	CASSSGQGWQETQYF	TGCGCCAGCAGCTCGGGACAGGGTTGGCAAGAGACCCAGTACTTC
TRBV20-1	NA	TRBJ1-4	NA	CSARRFIATNEKLFF	TGCAGTGCTAGAAGGTTTATCGCAACTAATGAAAAACTGTTTTTT
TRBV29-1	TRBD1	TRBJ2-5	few	CSVDRGSQETQYF	TGCAGCGTGGACAGGGGGAGTCAAGAGACCCAGTACTTC
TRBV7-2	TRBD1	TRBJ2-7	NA	CASRASGTASYEQYF	TGTGCCAGCAGGGCTTCCGGGACAGCCTCCTACGAGCAGTACTTC
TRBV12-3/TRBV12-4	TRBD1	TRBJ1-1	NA	CASNQGVVDTEAFF	TGTGCCAGCAACCAGGGGGTGGTGGACACTGAAGCTTTCTTT
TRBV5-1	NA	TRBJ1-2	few	CASSKDRWSVGYTF	TGCGCCAGCAGCAAAGACAGGTGGTCGGTTGGCTACACCTTC
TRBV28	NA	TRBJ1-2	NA	CATHSNYGYTF	TGTGCCACCCATTCTAACTATGGCTACACCTTC
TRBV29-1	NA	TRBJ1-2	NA	CSASQGTNYGYTF	TGCAGCGCCTCGCAGGGGACCAACTATGGCTACACCTTC
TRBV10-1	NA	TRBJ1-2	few	CASSERRGDGYTF	TGCGCCAGCAGTGAGCGGAGGGGGGATGGCTACACCTTC
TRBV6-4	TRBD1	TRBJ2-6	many	CASSEGGAGANVLTF	TGTGCCAGCAGTGAAGGGGGCGCTGGGGCCAACGTCCTGACTTTC
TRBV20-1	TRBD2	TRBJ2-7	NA	CSARDGVAGGYEQYF	TGCAGTGCTAGAGATGGGGTAGCGGGGGGATACGAGCAGTACTTC
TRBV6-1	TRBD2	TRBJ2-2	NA	CASQKREITGELFF	TGTGCCAGCCAAAAGCGGGAGATCACCGGGGAGCTGTTTTTT
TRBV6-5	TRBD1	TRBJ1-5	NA	CASRHTQQGNQPQHF	TGTGCCAGCAGACACACGCAACAGGGGAATCAGCCCCAGCATTTT
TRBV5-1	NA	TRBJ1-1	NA	CASSLDRPPTEAFF	TGCGCCAGCAGCTTGGACAGGCCCCCCACTGAAGCTTTCTTT
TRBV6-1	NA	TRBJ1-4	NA	CASRLEEGVEKLFF	TGTGCCAGCAGGTTGGAGGAGGGTGTTGAAAAACTGTTTTTT
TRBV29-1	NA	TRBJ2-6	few	CSVWRTGANVLTF	TGCAGCGTCTGGCGGACTGGGGCCAACGTCCTGACTTTC
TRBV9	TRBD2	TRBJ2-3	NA	CASQQTSGGAGTDTQYF	TGTGCCAGCCAACAAACTAGCGGGGGGGCCGGCACAGATACGCAGTATTTT
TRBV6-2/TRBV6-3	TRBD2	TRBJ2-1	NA	CASRALGLAGPYNEQFF	TGTGCCAGCAGAGCCTTGGGACTAGCGGGGCCGTACAATGAGCAGTTCTTC
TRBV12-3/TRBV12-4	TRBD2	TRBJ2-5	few	CASRGAGVSLAETQYF	TGTGCCAGCAGGGGAGCGGGGGTTTCGTTGGCAGAGACCCAGTACTTC
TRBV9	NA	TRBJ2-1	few	CASSVNRHNEQFF	TGTGCCAGCAGCGTAAACAGGCACAATGAGCAGTTCTTC
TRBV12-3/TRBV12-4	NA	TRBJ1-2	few	CASSLTPGGYTF	TGTGCCAGCAGCCTGACCCCCGGGGGCTACACCTTC
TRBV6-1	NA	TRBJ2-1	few	CASSDSNEQFF	TGTGCCAGCAGTGATAGCAATGAGCAGTTCTTC
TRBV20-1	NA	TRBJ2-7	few	CSASGIASSYEQYF	TGCAGTGCATCCGGGATAGCTTCCTCCTACGAGCAGTACTTC
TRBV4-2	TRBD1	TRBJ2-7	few	CASSQGRGTGAYEQYF	TGTGCCAGCAGCCAAGGAAGGGGGACAGGAGCCTACGAGCAGTACTTC
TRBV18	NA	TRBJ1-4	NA	CASSPLQDEKLFF	TGTGCCAGCTCACCACTTCAGGACGAAAAACTGTTTTTT
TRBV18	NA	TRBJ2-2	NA	CASSRRDVNTGELFF	TGTGCCAGCTCTCGCAGGGATGTGAACACCGGGGAGCTGTTTTTT